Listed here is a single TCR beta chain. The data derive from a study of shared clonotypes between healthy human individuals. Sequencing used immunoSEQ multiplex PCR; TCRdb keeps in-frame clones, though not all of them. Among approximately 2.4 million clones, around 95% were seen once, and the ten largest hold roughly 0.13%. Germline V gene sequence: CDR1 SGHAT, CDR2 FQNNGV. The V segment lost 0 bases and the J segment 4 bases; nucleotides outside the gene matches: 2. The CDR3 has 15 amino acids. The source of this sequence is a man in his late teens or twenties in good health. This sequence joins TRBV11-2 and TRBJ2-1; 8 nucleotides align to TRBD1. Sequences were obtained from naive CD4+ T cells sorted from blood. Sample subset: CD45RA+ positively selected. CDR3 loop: CASSLEGQDYNEQFF. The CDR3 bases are TGTGCCAGCAGCTTAGAGGGACAGGATTACAATGAGCAGTTCTTC.